Shown below are 20 T cell receptor beta chains from a single sample sequenced in a study of OX40 agonist ivuxolimab in advanced cancers. Repertoires were generated with immunoSEQ multiplex PCR, while TCRdb's copy carries only in-frame clones and drops some. The sample has about 14,000 clones; around four fifths are singletons. The source was CD4+ or CD8+ T cells sorted from blood, collected in a trial of the OX40 agonist ivuxolimab. The receptors stem from an adult with an advanced solid tumor such as melanoma, head and neck, liver or kidney cancer.

CDR3 nucleotide sequence: TGTGCCAGAAGCGTAAACGCGGGGCAGGTGGACGAGCAGTACTTC. Its translation: CARSVNAGQVDEQYF. The chain combines TRBV5-3 with TRBJ2-7; possible D gene TRBD2, 6 bases. TRBV5-3 is an ORF, and what it does is uncertain. The V end lost 4 bases, the J end lost 5 bases, and 19 bases lay between the germline ends. This CDR3 is built from 15 residues.

The rearrangement uses TRBV7-9 and TRBJ2-1; D is unclear. The CDR3 spans 14 residues. Germline values: CDR1 SEHNR, CDR2 FQNEAQ (reference sequence). V was shortened by 6 bases and J by 6 bases, with 15 bases between the two germline ends. The CDR3 protein is CASRTSFFPNEQFF. The CDR3 DNA reads as TGTGCCAGCAGAACTTCATTTTTCCCCAATGAGCAGTTCTTC.

This chain joins TRBV7-9 and TRBJ2-5, with D uncertain. This CDR3 spans 13 amino acids. Germline V gene sequence: CDR1 SEHNR, CDR2 FQNEAQ (reference sequence). Between the trimmed V and J ends, which lost 8 bases and 3 bases, there was a span of 13 bases. The CDR3 loop reads CASLAPWEETQYF. CDR3 sequence (DNA): TGTGCCAGCCTGGCGCCCTGGGAAGAGACCCAGTACTTC. The complete variable domain, with remaining parts taken from reference TRBV7-9 and TRBJ2-5, reads DTGVSQNPRHKITKRGQNVTFRCDPISEHNRLYWYRQTLGQGPEFLTYFQNEAQLEKSRLLSDRFSAERPKGSFSTLEIQRTEQGDSAMYLCASLAPWEETQYFGPGTRLLVL.

V gene TRBV5-1 combines with J gene TRBJ2-2; a weak D match, TRBD2 (6 bases). The germline V gene encodes CDR1 SGHRS and CDR2 YFSETQ. The V end was cut by 4 bases, the J end by 3 bases, with 16 bases between. The CDR3 has 16 residues. For the CDR3, the DNA is TGCGCCAGCAGCACCCGACTAGAGGCCGACACCGGGGAGCTGTTTTTT. The encoded protein is CASSTRLEADTGELFF.

CDR3 sequence: CASSPRTGSDQPQHF. The CDR3 DNA reads as TGTGCCAGCAGTCCAAGGACAGGGAGCGATCAGCCCCAGCATTTT. The rearrangement uses TRBV6-1 and TRBJ1-5; 8 nucleotides line up with TRBD1. The junction had 8 bases not matched to a gene; V was cut back by 5 bases and J by 5 bases. Germline CDR1 MNHNS, CDR2 SASEGT. CDR3 length equals 15 residues.

The rearrangement links TRBV11-2 to TRBJ2-7; a possible D gene is TRBD1 (5 bases). Germline assignment: CDR1 SGHAT and CDR2 FQNNGV. V lost 1 base, J lost 5 bases, and 12 bases lay in between. This CDR3 contains 14 residues. CDR3 DNA sequence: TGTGCCAGCAGCTTAGTTGACAGTACCCACGAGCAGTACTTC. This codes for CASSLVDSTHEQYF.

The rearrangement links TRBV27 to TRBJ2-7; the match to TRBD2 covers 9 bases. CDR1 MNHEY and CDR2 SMNVEV come from the germline V gene (reference sequence). The CDR3 has 14 amino acids. V shed 7 bases, J shed 2 bases, and the junction held 6 bases outside the gene matches. The CDR3 spells CASNTREGAYEQYF. The CDR3, as DNA: TGTGCCAGCAATACGCGGGAGGGAGCCTACGAGCAGTACTTC.

This sequence joins TRBV9 and TRBJ1-1, with D uncertain. The CDR3 spans 14 residues. The V gene's germline CDR1 is SGDLS and CDR2 YYNGEE. Trimming removed 0 bases at V and 1 base at J, with 7 bases between. Here the CDR3 reads CASSVAPGNTEAFF. DNA for the CDR3: TGTGCCAGCAGCGTAGCTCCGGGGAACACTGAAGCTTTCTTT. The variable domain in full, with the rest retrieved from reference TRBV9 and TRBJ1-1, is DSGVTQTPKHLITATGQRVTLRCSPRSGDLSVYWYQQSLDQGLQFLIQYYNGEERAKGNILERFSAQQFPDLHSELNLSSLELGDSALYFCASSVAPGNTEAFFGQGTRLTVV.

This rearrangement joins TRBV11-2 to TRBJ2-7, with a tentative D call TRBD1 (7 bases). The length of the CDR3 is 13 residues. The germline V gene encodes CDR1 SGHAT and CDR2 FQNNGV. The V and J ends lost 6 bases and 7 bases respectively, with 16 bases between them. CDR3 nucleotides: TGTGCCAGCAGTCTCGGACAGGACTATGAGCAGTACTTC. Translation gives CASSLGQDYEQYF.

This chain joins TRBV30 and TRBJ1-4; TRBD1 matches 7 bases. V shed 0 bases and J 4 bases; nucleotides not matched to a gene: 2. The CDR3 runs 14 residues. The germline gives CDR1 GTSNPN, CDR2 SVGIG (reference sequence). CDR3 amino acids: CAWSVGQDNEKLFF. The CDR3 nucleotides read TGTGCCTGGAGTGTAGGACAGGATAATGAAAAACTGTTTTTT.

The chain employs TRBV6-5 and TRBJ1-2; 7 nucleotides align to TRBD1. This CDR3 comprises 15 residues. In germline, CDR1 is MNHEY, CDR2 SVGAGI. V lost 7 bases, J lost 4 bases, and 12 bases stayed unmatched. CDR3 sequence (DNA): TGTGCCAGCACACACGACAGGGAAGTACTCTATGGCTACACCTTC. Protein product: CASTHDREVLYGYTF.

The chain joins TRBV19 to TRBJ2-7; TRBD1 matches at 9 bases. The CDR3 is 15 residues long. From germline, CDR1 is LNHDA and CDR2 SQIVND (reference sequence). V lost 5 bases, J lost 2 bases, and 7 bases stayed unmatched. This CDR3 is CASSPGTGRTYEQYF. The CDR3 DNA reads as TGTGCCAGTAGTCCTGGGACAGGGAGGACCTACGAGCAGTACTTC.

The chain joins TRBV4-3 to TRBJ2-7; TRBD2 might be the D (6 bases). V lost 1 base to trimming and J lost 6 bases, with 13 bases between them. The CDR3 covers 14 residues. Germline V CDR1 and CDR2: LGHNA, YSLEER. The CDR3 region has the DNA TGCGCCAGCAGCCAAGGGGGACTTTTTGCCGAGCAGTACTTC. Protein product: CASSQGGLFAEQYF.

The CDR3 DNA reads TGTGCCAGCAGCCAGTGGAGTGAGCAGTTCTTC. Encoded protein: CASSQWSEQFF. This chain joins TRBV14 and TRBJ2-1; D is uncertain. Trimming left V 3 bases short and J 9 bases short, with 6 bases between. This CDR3 is built from 11 residues. Germline lookup yields CDR1 SGHDN and CDR2 FVKESK. Filled out from reference TRBV14 and TRBJ2-1, the complete variable domain reads EAGVTQFPSHSVIEKGQTVTLRCDPISGHDNLYWYRRVMGKEIKFLLHFVKESKQDESGMPNNRFLAERTGGTYSTLKVQPAELEDSGVYFCASSQWSEQFFGPGTRLTVL.

The CDR3 loop reads CASSPVGVRGNYGYTF. In nucleotides, the CDR3 is TGTGCCAGCAGCCCGGTCGGTGTGAGGGGTAACTATGGCTACACCTTC. The chain employs TRBV7-9 and TRBJ1-2, with D perhaps matching TRBD1 (5 bases). The germline gives CDR1 SEHNR, CDR2 FQNEAQ (reference sequence). V was trimmed by 5 bases and J by 1 base, leaving 17 bases between them. There are 16 residues in the CDR3.

In this sample, this clone turned up once. This sequence joins TRBV9 and TRBJ2-1; D not resolved. There are 13 residues in the CDR3. From germline, CDR1 is SGDLS and CDR2 YYNGEE. V gave up 0 bases and J gave up 9 bases, with 10 bases separating them. The CDR3 loop reads CASSVAGGIEQFF. The CDR3 DNA follows: TGTGCCAGCAGCGTAGCTGGTGGCATTGAGCAGTTCTTC. Together with reference TRBV9 and TRBJ2-1, the CDR3 gives the full variable domain: DSGVTQTPKHLITATGQRVTLRCSPRSGDLSVYWYQQSLDQGLQFLIQYYNGEERAKGNILERFSAQQFPDLHSELNLSSLELGDSALYFCASSVAGGIEQFFGPGTRLTVL.

The chain uses TRBV9 and TRBJ2-7, with D possibly being TRBD1 (6 bases). The V gene lost 3 bases and the J gene lost 4 bases, with 11 bases spanning the gap. In germline, CDR1 is SGDLS, CDR2 YYNGEE. The CDR3 sequence is 13 residues long. The CDR3: CASSASTGYEQYF. CDR3 in DNA: TGTGCCAGCAGCGCAAGCACAGGGTACGAGCAGTACTTC.

The V gene is TRBV9, the J gene TRBJ2-2; TRBD2 matches at 7 bases. The trim removed 0 bases at V and 4 bases at J, leaving 0 bases unmatched. CDR1 SGDLS and CDR2 YYNGEE come from the germline V gene. The CDR3 sequence is 14 residues long. CDR3 DNA sequence: TGTGCCAGCAGCGTAGGGGGGGGCACCGGGGAGCTGTTTTTT. It codes for CASSVGGGTGELFF. Variable domain in full (rest from reference TRBV9 and TRBJ2-2): DSGVTQTPKHLITATGQRVTLRCSPRSGDLSVYWYQQSLDQGLQFLIQYYNGEERAKGNILERFSAQQFPDLHSELNLSSLELGDSALYFCASSVGGGTGELFFGEGSRLTVL.

The chain has TRBV7-6 and TRBJ1-2; TRBD1 is a possible D gene (6 bases). Per germline, CDR1 SGHVS and CDR2 FNYEAQ. This CDR3 is 14 amino acids long. V was cut by 5 bases and J by 5 bases, with 15 bases left in between. In DNA, the CDR3 is TGTGCCAGCAGCCCCACCGGACAGCCGTATGGCTACACCTTC. It yields the protein CASSPTGQPYGYTF.

This clone has just one count. V usage is TRBV19 and J usage is TRBJ2-1; D might be TRBD2 (7 bases). The CDR3 totals 15 residues. Trimming removed 3 bases at V and 10 bases at J, with 19 bases between. The germline V gene encodes CDR1 LNHDA and CDR2 SQIVND (reference sequence). This CDR3 reads CASSMSLGGVREQFF. CDR3 sequence (DNA): TGTGCCAGTAGTATGTCACTAGGGGGGGTTAGAGAGCAGTTCTTC.